Included here is one T cell receptor beta chain sequence, with context. The sample originates from a study of blood T cell repertoires in COVID-19. Turning to the study itself: The study drew acute and convalescent COVID-19 samples from the United States, Italy and Spain.

TCRdb keeps only in-frame clones here, not all; method: immunoSEQ multiplex PCR. The sample has about 100,000 clones; around 85% are singletons. The specimen was peripheral blood. The TCR originated in a man in his fifties with active or convalescent COVID-19.

This CDR3 is CASSPGAGNEQFF. CDR3 bases: TGTGCCAGCAGCCCAGGGGCCGGGAATGAGCAGTTCTTC. The chain combines TRBV7-3 with TRBJ2-1, with D tentatively TRBD1 (6 bases). CDR3 size: 13 residues. The germline V gene encodes CDR1 SGHTA and CDR2 FQGTGA. The V and J ends lost 5 bases and 7 bases respectively, with 12 bases between them.